Described below is a single T cell receptor (beta chain) sequence and its context. The antigen remains unidentified. Stated treatment: over 15 received Ad26.COV2.S at low or high dose, single or two shots; about five received placebo; per-sample allocation not given. Sampling took place 63 days after the first vaccine or placebo injection. Based in Boston, the donor was an adult of 18-55 years. The data were obtained in a study of Ad26.COV2.S vaccination and SARS-CoV-2 variants. Study results and limitations: Placebo recipients trailed vaccine recipients in spike-specific TCR breadth.

Some clones are missing from TCRdb's copy, which holds only in-frame ones; the method was immunoSEQ multiplex PCR. This table has a few hundred thousand clones, more than 75% appearing once. This CDR3 is 16 amino acids long. Trimming took 4 bases from V and 1 from J; bases not matched to a gene: 7. Germline V gene sequence: CDR1 SGHNT, CDR2 YYREEE (reference sequence). This chain uses TRBV5-4 with TRBJ2-5; 10 bases map to TRBD2. Here the sequenced sample was peripheral blood, taken in a trial of Ad26.COV2.S vaccine versus placebo. The receptor was isolated from a person aged 18-65 years who received the Ad26.COV2.S COVID-19 vaccine or a placebo. CDR3 in DNA: TGTGCCAGCAGCCGCCAGCTAGCGGGGGCCCAAGAGACCCAGTACTTC. Its translation is CASSRQLAGAQETQYF.